The 23 T cell receptor beta chains below all came from one sample that was sequenced in a study of blood T cell repertoires in COVID-19. The method was immunoSEQ multiplex PCR; TCRdb's version includes in-frame clones alone and lacks a portion of them. The sample lists almost 400,000 clones, roughly 90% occurring once. The material sequenced was PBMCs or T cells enriched from blood (not recorded which). Receptors were obtained from a woman under 40 with acute COVID-19.

The chain employs TRBV18 and TRBJ2-5; unclear D gene. V was clipped by 2 bases and J by 4 bases, with 5 bases between them. Germline V gene sequence: CDR1 KGHSH, CDR2 LQKENI. This CDR3 has 12 amino acids. In DNA form, the CDR3 reads TGTGCCAGCTCACCAATGAGAGAGACCCAGTACTTC. As protein: CASSPMRETQYF.

The chain links TRBV7-9 to TRBJ1-1; TRBD1 matches at 9 bases. The CDR3 extends over 14 amino acids. From germline, CDR1 is SEHNR and CDR2 FQNEAQ (reference sequence). Germline trimming cut 5 bases from V and 5 bases from J; bases unmatched to any gene: 6. CDR3 protein: CASSQQGARTEAFF. In nucleotides, the CDR3 is TGTGCCAGCAGCCAACAGGGGGCGAGGACTGAAGCTTTCTTT.

The chain is built from TRBV10-3 and TRBJ2-6; D is perhaps TRBD1 (6 bases). Deletions cut 9 bases from V and 1 base from J, with 16 bases between. This CDR3 comprises 16 residues. Looked up from germline, CDR1 is ENHRY and CDR2 is SYGVKD. This CDR3 reads CAMTQGVSSGANVLTF. For the CDR3, the DNA is TGTGCCATGACACAGGGTGTATCATCTGGGGCCAACGTCCTGACTTTC.

This clone was detected once. The chain joins TRBV28 to TRBJ1-1; weak D call: TRBD1 (5 bases). Germline lookup yields CDR1 MDHEN and CDR2 SYDVKM. Trimming shortened V by 2 bases and J by 1 base, and 11 bases separated the two germline ends. CDR3 length: 15 residues. This chain's CDR3 is CASSLGGAGNTEAFF. CDR3 coding DNA: TGTGCCAGCAGTTTAGGAGGGGCGGGGAACACTGAAGCTTTCTTT.

The chain has TRBV6-1 and TRBJ1-5; perhaps TRBD1 as D (6 bases). This CDR3 has 14 amino acids. V lost 3 bases and J 5 bases, leaving 11 bases between the germline ends. Germline loops: CDR1 MNHNS, CDR2 SASEGT. CDR3 DNA sequence: TGTGCCAGCAGTGACAGGGGCGATTATCAGCCCCAGCATTTT. Translating gives CASSDRGDYQPQHF.

This rearrangement joins TRBV12-3 or TRBV12-4 to TRBJ2-1; the D gene is possibly TRBD2 (7 bases). Trimming shortened V by 0 bases and J by 14 bases, and 11 bases separated the two germline ends. The CDR3 is 12 residues long. The DNA of the CDR3 is TGTGCCAGCAGTTTAGCGGGGGGGCCGAAGTTCTTC. Translated, it gives CASSLAGGPKFF.

V and J are TRBV7-3 and TRBJ2-2; 8 bases agree with TRBD2. Germline V lookup: CDR1 SGHTA, CDR2 FQGTGA. The length of the CDR3 is 16 residues. With V trimmed by 4 bases and J by 6 bases, 10 bases remained unmatched. CDR3 sequence: CASSSSGGVFSGELFF. As DNA, the CDR3 is TGTGCCAGCAGCTCCAGCGGGGGTGTTTTCTCCGGGGAGCTGTTTTTT.

This rearrangement joins TRBV4-1 to TRBJ2-1, with 9 bases identical to TRBD1. The CDR3 runs to 16 residues. Germline assignment: CDR1 MGHRA and CDR2 YSYEKL. V was clipped by 1 base and J by 8 bases; unmatched bases: 9. CDR3 nucleotide sequence: TGCGCCAGCAGCCAAGTAAGGGACAGGGTGAGATATGAGCAGTTCTTC. Its translation: CASSQVRDRVRYEQFF.

J is TRBJ2-4 and V is TRBV2; a weak D match, TRBD2 (7 bases). The CDR3 contains 15 residues. Trimming removed 1 base at V and 6 bases at J, with 13 bases between. Germline CDR1 SNHLY, CDR2 FYNNEI. The CDR3 DNA is TGTGCCAGCAGTGAAGTACAAGGGGGGGGAAACATTCAGTACTTC. Translation: CASSEVQGGGNIQYF.

The CDR3 DNA reads TGTGCCAGCAGGAGTGGGCGGGGGGCGTCTAGCACAGATACGCAGTATTTT. Protein sequence: CASRSGRGASSTDTQYF. This sequence joins TRBV2 and TRBJ2-3; 8 nucleotides line up with TRBD2. The J segment lost 0 bases and the V segment lost 6 bases, leaving 11 bases of the junction unmatched. The CDR3 is made up of 17 amino acids. Looked up from germline, CDR1 is SNHLY and CDR2 is FYNNEI.

This clone was seen a single time. The chain has TRBV24-1 and TRBJ1-1; D is undetermined. The CDR3 loop spans 13 amino acids. Per germline, CDR1 KGHDR and CDR2 SFDVKD. The germline V and J ends were trimmed by 5 bases and 6 bases, with 12 bases remaining between them. CDR3 DNA sequence: TGTGCCACCAGTGGTCACGGGGAGGCTGAAGCTTTCTTT. Translating it yields CATSGHGEAEAFF.

The gene calls are TRBV6-1 and TRBJ1-2; D is possibly TRBD1 (5 bases). Germline loops: CDR1 MNHNS, CDR2 SASEGT. With 0 bases removed from V and 4 bases from J, the gap between germline ends came to 9 bases. The CDR3 runs 14 residues. The CDR3 reads CASSEAAGLYGYTF. Written as DNA, the CDR3 is TGTGCCAGCAGTGAAGCTGCAGGGCTCTATGGCTACACCTTC.

The CDR3 sequence: CASSIGSSGGSRNEQFF. As DNA, the CDR3 is TGTGCCAGTAGTATAGGAAGTAGCGGGGGGAGCCGGAATGAGCAGTTCTTC. This chain links TRBV19 with TRBJ2-1; 10 nucleotides match TRBD2. The germline gives CDR1 LNHDA, CDR2 SQIVND (reference sequence). CDR3 length: 17 residues. The junction had 10 bases not matched to a gene; V was cut back by 1 base and J by 7 bases.

The chain uses TRBV7-6 and TRBJ1-3; TRBD1 matches 7 bases. This CDR3 has 16 amino acids. The V gene's germline CDR1 is SGHVS and CDR2 FNYEAQ. The ends lost 1 base at V and 0 bases at J; junction bases unmatched: 3. This CDR3 is CASSLGWTGSGNTIYF. The CDR3 DNA follows: TGTGCCAGCAGCTTAGGTTGGACAGGCTCTGGAAACACCATATATTTT.

This clone was picked up one time. V and J are TRBV2 and TRBJ2-7, with D unclear. The CDR3 contains 12 residues. Trimming shortened V by 8 bases and J by 7 bases, and 15 bases separated the two germline ends. Germline CDR1 and CDR2: SNHLY and FYNNEI. The CDR3 loop is CASSRASYEQYF. The DNA of the CDR3 is TGTGCCAGCTCTCGCGCTAGTTATGAGCAGTACTTC.

CDR3 sequence: CASSLARDSISYEQYF. As DNA, the CDR3 is TGTGCCAGCAGCTTAGCGCGAGATTCCATATCCTACGAGCAGTACTTC. The chain has TRBV7-6 and TRBJ2-7; D uncertain. This CDR3 region has 16 residues. The V end was cut by 0 bases, the J end by 1 base, with 13 bases between. Germline V gene data show CDR1 as SGHVS and CDR2 as FNYEAQ. Full variable domain (missing parts from reference TRBV7-6 and TRBJ2-7): GAGVSQSPRYKVTKRGQDVALRCDPISGHVSLYWYRQALGQGPEFLTYFNYEAQQDKSGLPNDRFSAERPEGSISTLTIQRTEQRDSAMYRCASSLARDSISYEQYFGPGTRLTVT.

This CDR3 reads CASSYTTGDSYEQYF. CDR3 bases: TGTGCCAGCAGTTACACGACAGGGGACTCCTACGAGCAGTACTTC. This rearrangement joins TRBV6-6 to TRBJ2-7, with 8 positions matching TRBD1. CDR1 and CDR2 from the germline V gene are MNHNY and SVGAGI (reference sequence). The CDR3 contains 15 residues. V shed 2 bases, J shed 0 bases, and the junction held 3 bases outside the gene matches.

The chain recombines TRBV6-2 or TRBV6-3 with TRBJ2-3, with unresolved D. The ends were cut back, 5 bases at V and 4 bases at J, with 10 bases in the middle. This CDR3 has 13 residues. Per germline, CDR1 MNHEY and CDR2 SVGEGT. The CDR3 DNA is TGTGCCAGCAGTCCCCGGTTGGCAGATACGCAGTATTTT. This translates into CASSPRLADTQYF.

This chain uses TRBV2 with TRBJ1-6; 8 bases map to TRBD1. With V trimmed by 1 base and J by 8 bases, 4 bases remained unmatched. CDR3 size: 15 residues. Germline lookup yields CDR1 SNHLY and CDR2 FYNNEI. CDR3: CASSEGGQGHSPLHF. CDR3 DNA sequence: TGTGCCAGCAGTGAAGGTGGACAGGGCCATTCACCCCTCCACTTT.

The rearrangement links TRBV6-4 to TRBJ1-1, with D unresolved. Germline CDR1 and CDR2: MRHNA and SNTAGT. The CDR3 is made up of 11 amino acids. Trimming removed 1 base from V and 11 bases from J, with 8 bases in between. Here the CDR3 reads CASSDLETAFF. In nucleotides, the CDR3 is TGTGCCAGCAGTGACTTGGAGACGGCTTTCTTT.

The rearrangement uses TRBV7-2 and TRBJ1-2; maybe TRBD1 (5 bases). The germline V and J ends were trimmed by 2 bases and 5 bases, with 15 bases remaining between them. This CDR3 region has 15 residues. Germline CDR1 reads SGHTA; CDR2 reads FQGNSA. Here the CDR3 reads CASSLFAQGVYGYTF. The DNA of the CDR3 is TGTGCCAGCAGCTTATTTGCGCAGGGTGTTTATGGCTACACCTTC.

CDR3 nucleotides: TGTGCCAGTAGGAACCGACAGATAATGAACACTGAAGCTTTCTTT. Protein product: CASRNRQIMNTEAFF. V and J are TRBV19 and TRBJ1-1; D might be TRBD1 (5 bases). This CDR3 is 15 amino acids long. The germline CDR1 and CDR2 sequences are LNHDA and SQIVND (reference sequence). Trimming removed 6 bases from V and 0 bases from J, with 14 bases in between.

The chain's CDR3 is CASSSSNSRLANYGYTF. The CDR3 nucleotides read TGTGCCAGCAGCTCTAGCAACTCGAGGTTAGCTAACTATGGCTACACCTTC. This rearrangement joins TRBV7-9 to TRBJ1-2; D remains ambiguous. There are 17 residues in the CDR3. Trimming took 4 bases from V and 0 from J, leaving 18 bases between them. Looked up from germline, CDR1 is SEHNR and CDR2 is FQNEAQ (reference sequence).